Listed below are T cell receptor beta chains from one sample, sequenced in a study of T cell repertoires in cytomegalovirus infection. No antigen has been assigned to these receptors. TCRdb called the reads again in MiXCR, with one record for every CDR3 protein. Among over 100,000 distinct CDR3 sequences, roughly 30% were seen once, and the ten largest hold roughly three quarters. Sequenced material: CD8+ T cells from cultured PBMCs, taken from culture after CMV antigen stimulation. Receptors were obtained from a human donor in good health (CMV status not recorded). Some clones in this sample may be carry-over from other donors' samples. CDR3s include the opening cysteine and the closing phenylalanine or tryptophan. The order of the fields is J gene, clone size, V gene, D gene, CDR3 protein, CDR3 DNA. The D gene is left open where the match is weak. For some rows the clone size is stated as once, few or many, or as a class when expanded; others skip it.

j_call: TRBJ2-1; clone_size: .; v_call: TRBV30; d_call: .; cdr3_aa: CAWSVLATYNEQFF; cdr3_nt: TGTGCCTGGAGTGTGCTAGCGACATACAATGAGCAGTTCTTC
j_call: TRBJ1-6; clone_size: many; v_call: TRBV7-8; d_call: .; cdr3_aa: CASSLEGRESSYNSPLHF; cdr3_nt: TGTGCCAGCAGCTTAGAGGGGCGGGAGAGCTCCTATAATTCACCCCTCCACTTT
j_call: TRBJ2-2; clone_size: .; v_call: TRBV28; d_call: TRBD1; cdr3_aa: CASSNRGTGELFF; cdr3_nt: TGTGCCAGCAGTAACAGGGGGACCGGGGAGCTGTTTTTT
j_call: TRBJ2-1; clone_size: few; v_call: TRBV2; d_call: TRBD1; cdr3_aa: CASSAFGQGASDEQFF; cdr3_nt: TGTGCCAGCAGTGCATTTGGACAGGGGGCTAGCGATGAGCAGTTCTTC
j_call: TRBJ2-1; clone_size: .; v_call: TRBV7-9; d_call: .; cdr3_aa: CASILGWGNEQFF; cdr3_nt: TGTGCCAGCATCCTGGGTTGGGGAAATGAGCAGTTCTTC
j_call: TRBJ2-7; clone_size: .; v_call: TRBV7-3; d_call: TRBD2; cdr3_aa: CAGTGGFYF; cdr3_nt: TGTGCCGGCACGGGGGGATTTTACTTC
j_call: TRBJ2-3; clone_size: .; v_call: TRBV29-1; d_call: TRBD2; cdr3_aa: CSVDWVAGDVSRTDTQYF; cdr3_nt: TGCAGCGTTGATTGGGTAGCGGGGGACGTTTCCCGCACAGATACGCAGTATTTT
j_call: TRBJ2-5; clone_size: few; v_call: TRBV4-1; d_call: .; cdr3_aa: CASSQGFRDPETQYF; cdr3_nt: TGCGCCAGCAGCCAAGGTTTTAGGGATCCGGAGACCCAGTACTTC
j_call: TRBJ1-1; clone_size: many; v_call: TRBV4-1; d_call: .; cdr3_aa: CASSRMGWDTEAFF; cdr3_nt: TGCGCCAGCAGCCGGATGGGCTGGGACACTGAAGCTTTCTTT
j_call: TRBJ1-1; clone_size: many; v_call: TRBV5-1; d_call: .; cdr3_aa: CASSLASSGMNTEAFF; cdr3_nt: TGCGCCAGCAGCTTAGCTTCTTCCGGGATGAACACTGAAGCTTTCTTT
j_call: TRBJ2-5; clone_size: .; v_call: TRBV6-5; d_call: .; cdr3_aa: CASSRGWGRAETQYF; cdr3_nt: TGTGCCAGCAGTCGGGGGTGGGGGCGTGCGGAGACCCAGTACTTC
j_call: TRBJ2-7; clone_size: .; v_call: TRBV7-2; d_call: TRBD2; cdr3_aa: CASSTGLAGNYEQYF; cdr3_nt: TGTGCCAGCAGCACAGGACTAGCGGGCAACTACGAGCAGTACTTC
j_call: TRBJ2-7; clone_size: once; v_call: TRBV28; d_call: TRBD1; cdr3_aa: CASSEGQRLEQYF; cdr3_nt: TGTGCCAGCAGTGAGGGACAGCGGTTGGAGCAGTACTTC
j_call: TRBJ2-7; clone_size: .; v_call: TRBV5-4; d_call: TRBD2; cdr3_aa: CASSLGLAGGAYEQYF; cdr3_nt: TGTGCCAGCAGCTTGGGCCTAGCGGGGGGAGCCTACGAGCAGTACTTC
j_call: TRBJ2-5; clone_size: .; v_call: TRBV12-3/TRBV12-4; d_call: .; cdr3_aa: CASTQGSQETQYF; cdr3_nt: TGTGCCAGCACCCAGGGATCCCAAGAGACCCAGTACTTC
j_call: TRBJ2-3; clone_size: few; v_call: TRBV28; d_call: .; cdr3_aa: CASSLITDTQYF; cdr3_nt: TGTGCCAGCAGTTTAATCACAGATACGCAGTATTTT
j_call: TRBJ2-1; clone_size: .; v_call: TRBV7-6; d_call: TRBD2; cdr3_aa: CASSLTSPSNEQFF; cdr3_nt: TGTGCCAGCAGCCTGACTAGCCCCTCCAATGAGCAGTTCTTC
j_call: TRBJ1-1; clone_size: many; v_call: TRBV2; d_call: .; cdr3_aa: CASSEWNTEAFF; cdr3_nt: TGTGCCAGCAGTGAGTGGAACACTGAAGCTTTCTTT
j_call: TRBJ2-6; clone_size: once; v_call: TRBV19; d_call: .; cdr3_aa: CASSMGISGANVLTF; cdr3_nt: TGTGCCAGTAGTATGGGAATCTCTGGGGCCAACGTCCTGACTTTC
j_call: TRBJ2-7; clone_size: few; v_call: TRBV28; d_call: .; cdr3_aa: CASSSSSLGEQYF; cdr3_nt: TGTGCCAGCAGTTCCTCCTCTCTCGGGGAGCAGTACTTC
j_call: TRBJ2-1; clone_size: few; v_call: TRBV2; d_call: TRBD1; cdr3_aa: CASSVNRGQSYNEQFF; cdr3_nt: TGTGCCAGCAGTGTTAACAGGGGGCAGTCCTACAATGAGCAGTTCTTC
j_call: TRBJ2-7; clone_size: .; v_call: TRBV6-6; d_call: .; cdr3_aa: CASSSGSLSYEQYF; cdr3_nt: TGTGCCAGCAGCTCCGGGAGCCTCTCCTACGAGCAGTACTTC
j_call: TRBJ1-2; clone_size: few; v_call: TRBV7-9; d_call: .; cdr3_aa: CASSWGGYTF; cdr3_nt: TGTGCCAGCAGCTGGGGGGGCTACACCTTC
j_call: TRBJ2-2; clone_size: few; v_call: TRBV24-1; d_call: .; cdr3_aa: CATRDSSTGELFF; cdr3_nt: TGTGCCACCAGAGACAGCTCCACCGGGGAGCTGTTTTTT
j_call: TRBJ1-6; clone_size: .; v_call: TRBV27; d_call: TRBD1; cdr3_aa: CASGHRGGNSPLHF; cdr3_nt: TGTGCCAGCGGACACAGGGGAGGTAATTCACCCCTCCACTTT
j_call: TRBJ2-5; clone_size: .; v_call: TRBV4-1; d_call: TRBD1; cdr3_aa: CASSQDPGGQETQYF; cdr3_nt: TGCGCCAGCAGCCAAGACCCAGGGGGCCAAGAGACCCAGTACTTC
j_call: TRBJ2-1; clone_size: many; v_call: TRBV12-3/TRBV12-4; d_call: .; cdr3_aa: CASQESSYNEQFF; cdr3_nt: TGTGCCAGCCAAGAGAGCTCCTACAATGAGCAGTTCTTC
j_call: TRBJ1-2; clone_size: .; v_call: TRBV28; d_call: TRBD1; cdr3_aa: CASEGAFWGYTF; cdr3_nt: TGTGCCAGCGAGGGGGCGTTTTGGGGCTACACCTTC
j_call: TRBJ1-2; clone_size: few; v_call: TRBV7-9; d_call: TRBD1; cdr3_aa: CATQTGGNGYTF; cdr3_nt: TGTGCCACCCAAACAGGGGGTAATGGCTACACCTTC
j_call: TRBJ1-1; clone_size: once; v_call: TRBV20-1; d_call: .; cdr3_aa: CSARDRQIMNTEAFF; cdr3_nt: TGCAGTGCTAGAGACCGGCAGATCATGAACACTGAAGCTTTCTTT
j_call: TRBJ2-7; clone_size: once; v_call: TRBV6-2/TRBV6-3; d_call: .; cdr3_aa: CASSYPDGDAYEQYF; cdr3_nt: TGTGCCAGCAGTTACCCGGACGGTGACGCCTACGAGCAGTACTTC
j_call: TRBJ2-7; clone_size: .; v_call: TRBV20-1; d_call: .; cdr3_aa: CSAPTGTIYEQYF; cdr3_nt: TGCAGTGCTCCTACCGGGACAATCTACGAGCAGTACTTC
j_call: TRBJ2-2; clone_size: few; v_call: TRBV7-6; d_call: .; cdr3_aa: CASSSLVAGTGELFF; cdr3_nt: TGTGCCAGCAGCTCACTGGTAGCTGGCACCGGGGAGCTGTTTTTT
j_call: TRBJ1-3; clone_size: .; v_call: TRBV9; d_call: .; cdr3_aa: CASSVAGTGNTIYF; cdr3_nt: TGTGCCAGCAGCGTAGCAGGAACTGGAAACACCATATATTTT
j_call: TRBJ2-1; clone_size: few; v_call: TRBV7-6; d_call: .; cdr3_aa: CASSLAGAWGEQFF; cdr3_nt: TGTGCCAGCAGCTTAGCGGGGGCCTGGGGGGAGCAGTTCTTC
j_call: TRBJ2-7; clone_size: few; v_call: TRBV12-3/TRBV12-4; d_call: .; cdr3_aa: CASSFVTGIVEQYF; cdr3_nt: TGTGCCAGCAGTTTTGTGACAGGCATAGTTGAGCAGTACTTC
j_call: TRBJ2-7; clone_size: .; v_call: TRBV6-1; d_call: .; cdr3_aa: CASSEAHRVPYEQYF; cdr3_nt: TGTGCCAGCAGTGAAGCGCACAGAGTACCCTACGAGCAGTACTTC
j_call: TRBJ2-7; clone_size: .; v_call: TRBV27; d_call: .; cdr3_aa: CASSFSGPYEQYF; cdr3_nt: TGTGCCAGCAGTTTCTCCGGTCCCTACGAGCAGTACTTC
j_call: TRBJ2-5; clone_size: few; v_call: TRBV20-1; d_call: .; cdr3_aa: CSARGEQDWETQYF; cdr3_nt: TGCAGTGCTAGGGGGGAGCAGGATTGGGAGACCCAGTACTTC
j_call: TRBJ2-2; clone_size: once; v_call: TRBV6-6; d_call: .; cdr3_aa: CASSYSNSVNTGELFF; cdr3_nt: TGTGCCAGCAGTTACTCGAACAGCGTAAACACCGGGGAGCTGTTTTTT
j_call: TRBJ1-1; clone_size: .; v_call: TRBV25-1; d_call: .; cdr3_aa: CASSEFGGIYAEAFF; cdr3_nt: TGTGCCAGCAGTGAATTTGGGGGTATTTACGCTGAAGCTTTCTTT
j_call: TRBJ2-2; clone_size: .; v_call: TRBV7-9; d_call: .; cdr3_aa: CASSFVSGELFF; cdr3_nt: TGTGCCAGCAGCTTTGTATCCGGGGAGCTGTTTTTT
j_call: TRBJ1-1; clone_size: once; v_call: TRBV27; d_call: .; cdr3_aa: CASSLTPATTEAFF; cdr3_nt: TGTGCCAGCAGTTTAACCCCCGCCACAACTGAAGCTTTCTTT
j_call: TRBJ2-1; clone_size: .; v_call: TRBV7-9; d_call: TRBD2; cdr3_aa: CASSGLAGGSGNEQFF; cdr3_nt: TGTGCCAGCAGCGGACTAGCGGGGGGTTCAGGCAATGAGCAGTTCTTC
j_call: TRBJ2-3; clone_size: .; v_call: TRBV5-1; d_call: .; cdr3_aa: CASSLQGDTQYF; cdr3_nt: TGCGCCAGCAGCCTACAGGGAGATACGCAGTATTTT
j_call: TRBJ2-3; clone_size: many; v_call: TRBV7-8; d_call: .; cdr3_aa: CASRGGGYSTDTQYF; cdr3_nt: TGTGCCAGCAGGGGAGGGGGCTACAGCACAGATACGCAGTATTTT
j_call: TRBJ2-5; clone_size: many; v_call: TRBV7-2; d_call: .; cdr3_aa: CASSLLGSQETQYF; cdr3_nt: TGTGCCAGCAGCTTATTGGGCAGTCAAGAGACCCAGTACTTC
j_call: TRBJ2-5; clone_size: .; v_call: TRBV12-3/TRBV12-4; d_call: TRBD2; cdr3_aa: CASSFGDYGTQYF; cdr3_nt: TGTGCCAGCAGTTTCGGGGACTATGGGACCCAGTACTTC
j_call: TRBJ1-2; clone_size: .; v_call: TRBV12-3/TRBV12-4; d_call: .; cdr3_aa: CASSLLANYGYTF; cdr3_nt: TGTGCCAGCAGTTTATTGGCTAACTATGGCTACACCTTC
j_call: TRBJ2-4; clone_size: .; v_call: TRBV11-2; d_call: .; cdr3_aa: CASSLDIIGPDNIQYF; cdr3_nt: TGTGCCAGCAGCTTAGACATCATCGGTCCGGATAACATTCAGTACTTC
j_call: TRBJ2-5; clone_size: .; v_call: TRBV6-5; d_call: TRBD2; cdr3_aa: CASTDLAGAGETQYF; cdr3_nt: TGTGCCAGCACAGACCTAGCGGGGGCAGGGGAGACCCAGTACTTC
j_call: TRBJ2-1; clone_size: many; v_call: TRBV7-9; d_call: .; cdr3_aa: CASSLRALDNEQFF; cdr3_nt: TGTGCCAGCAGCTTAAGGGCTTTAGACAATGAGCAGTTCTTC
j_call: TRBJ2-1; clone_size: .; v_call: TRBV7-2; d_call: .; cdr3_aa: CVSRPTGLSSSFNEQFF; cdr3_nt: TGTGTCAGCAGACCGACGGGACTTTCGAGCTCCTTCAATGAGCAGTTCTTC
j_call: TRBJ2-3; clone_size: many; v_call: TRBV7-6; d_call: TRBD2; cdr3_aa: CASSDTLAGGNADTQYF; cdr3_nt: TGTGCCAGCAGCGACACACTAGCGGGGGGCAACGCAGATACGCAGTATTTT
j_call: TRBJ1-5; clone_size: .; v_call: TRBV4-1; d_call: .; cdr3_aa: CASSQVAGSNQPQHF; cdr3_nt: TGCGCCAGCAGCCAAGTCGCCGGTAGCAATCAGCCCCAGCATTTT
j_call: TRBJ2-3; clone_size: .; v_call: TRBV12-3/TRBV12-4; d_call: .; cdr3_aa: CASSLNRGEPTSTDTQYF; cdr3_nt: TGTGCCAGCAGTTTAAATCGTGGGGAGCCCACTAGCACAGATACGCAGTATTTT